What follows are 5 T cell receptor beta chains derived from one specimen sequenced in a study of blood T cell repertoires in COVID-19. Produced via immunoSEQ multiplex PCR; TCRdb's table is partial and in-frame only. In the table there are about 30,000 clones, around 89% of which are singletons. Sequenced material: peripheral blood. These TCRs come from a human donor in a cohort sampled during active COVID-19.

The chain employs TRBV11-3 and TRBJ2-2; TRBD2 matches 12 bases. Trimming cost V 5 bases and J 2 bases; bases outside gene matches: 3. The CDR3 covers 16 residues. CDR1 and CDR2 from the germline V gene are SGHNT and YENEEA. This CDR3 is CASSRLAGANTGELFF. The CDR3 nucleotides are TGTGCCAGCAGCAGACTAGCGGGGGCTAACACCGGGGAGCTGTTTTTT.

The CDR3 region has the DNA TGTGCCAGCAGTTTCAGACAGGGGCTAGCCTACGAGCAGTACTTC. Translation: CASSFRQGLAYEQYF. This chain uses TRBV27 with TRBJ2-7; 8 positions agree with TRBD1. V lost 3 bases, J lost 2 bases, and 6 bases stayed unmatched. The CDR3 runs to 15 residues. The germline gives CDR1 MNHEY, CDR2 SMNVEV (reference sequence).

The CDR3, as DNA: TGTGCCAGCAGTTACCGGTTCCCCGGGGAGCTGTTTTTT. Its translation is CASSYRFPGELFF. This chain links TRBV6-5 with TRBJ2-2; D call uncertain. Trimming removed 2 bases from V and 6 bases from J, with 7 bases in between. Germline V gives CDR1 MNHEY, CDR2 SVGAGI. The CDR3 loop spans 13 amino acids.

V gene TRBV19 combines with J gene TRBJ2-1; D is possibly TRBD1 (6 bases). CDR1 is LNHDA and CDR2 is SQIVND in the germline V gene (reference sequence). The CDR3 contains 17 residues. The V end was cut by 5 bases, the J end by 2 bases, with 19 bases between. This CDR3 reads CASSFPLQGYAYNEQFF. In DNA form, the CDR3 reads TGTGCCAGTAGTTTCCCCCTCCAGGGGTATGCCTACAATGAGCAGTTCTTC.

The CDR3 region has the DNA TGTGCCAGCTCACCAAGGACACGGGGAGGTGAGCAGTACTTC. This sequence encodes CASSPRTRGGEQYF. The chain employs TRBV18 and TRBJ2-7; a possible D gene is TRBD2 (6 bases). The CDR3 contains 14 residues. Trimming shortened V by 2 bases and J by 7 bases, and 15 bases separated the two germline ends. The V gene's germline CDR1 is KGHSH and CDR2 LQKENI. The variable domain in full, with the rest retrieved from reference TRBV18 and TRBJ2-7, is NAGVMQNPRHLVRRRGQEARLRCSPMKGHSHVYWYRQLPEEGLKFMVYLQKENIIDESGMPKERFSAEFPKEGPSILRIQQVVRGDSAAYFCASSPRTRGGEQYFGPGTRLTVT.